This paragraph reports one TCR beta chain. Libraries were prepared by immunoSEQ multiplex PCR; TCRdb keeps only in-frame clonotypes and omits some of them. The sample lists roughly 25,000 clones; about 90% were seen once. This entry comes from a study of T cells in localized non-small cell lung cancer. The TCR comes from a woman aged 35 to 70 with stage I lung adenocarcinoma. This material consisted of peripheral blood, taken before any cancer treatment.

The CDR3 DNA follows: TGTGCCAGCAGCCGCCCCCACGGCACTGAAGCTTTCTTT. Its protein is CASSRPHGTEAFF. This chain links TRBV25-1 with TRBJ1-1; D not resolved. V was clipped by 6 bases and J by 4 bases, with 12 bases between them. The germline gives CDR1 MGHDK, CDR2 SYGVNS. The CDR3 loop spans 13 amino acids.